This T cell receptor beta chain was documented in a study of high-grade serous ovarian cancer treatment subgroups (dated by TCRdb to about 2021). For the wider study: On average, sequencing produced roughly 14,000 reads and approximately 7,500 unique TCR beta rearrangements for each sample. TCR beta repertoires were profiled in patients with high-grade serous ovarian cancer who were grouped, under a laparoscopic triage algorithm, by complete gross resection or by neoadjuvant chemotherapy response. In total there were some 90 samples, since every patient provided one primary tumor sample and two metastatic tumor samples. Of the 30 or so patients in the cohort, 10 had no residual disease after primary surgery (R0), 10 were excellent NACT responders, and 10 were poor NACT responders. Results the study describes overall, beyond this receptor: The TCR repertoire analyses centered on CDR3, leaving CDR1 and CDR2 unanalyzed. Bulk tumor TCR sequencing lacked spatial information, limiting insight into HGSC tumor complexity and diversity. Tumors from the same patient had repertoire similarity ranging from roughly 0.11 to 0.85, while tumors from different patients showed almost no similarity. Neoantigen level correlated positively with TCR clonal relatedness, and copy number variation and mutation load from whole-genome sequencing showed a positive trend with TCR clonal relatedness.

A remark on this clone: Its antigen is still unknown. Base quality data are lacking; no much larger clone is found one base away.

The tumor samples were collected prior to definitive surgery or chemotherapy. Genomic DNA was extracted by the MD Anderson Biospecimen Extraction Resource, and TCR sequencing was done by the MD Anderson Cancer Genomics Laboratory. The 80 to 95 tumor samples were subjected to high-throughput TCR profiling using ImmunoSEQ. Regarding the original processing steps: The repertoire diversity metrics included richness (unique productive sequences), clonality, evenness and relatedness, and the Bhattacharyya coefficient was used to measure similarity between samples. A sensitivity analysis that removed TCRs with fewer than two reads produced consistent conclusions. TCRdb retrieved this table from immuneACCESS and kept in-frame rearrangements only. Not all clones are present; in checked studies, unresolved V genes account for under half, and no reason is known for the remainder. The V and J calls and clone size were taken over from that table, and D and trimming were inferred from the DNA. The sample contains under 8,000 clones, 70% to 85% of them found a single time. 5% to 6.5% of the sample is held by the ten biggest clonotypes.

V lost 3 bases and J lost 4 bases; the stretch between them is 12 bases long. CDR1 and CDR2 were assigned from the germline V gene (reference sequence) as MNHEY and SMNVEV. There are 14 amino acids in the CDR3, from cysteine to phenylalanine inclusive. Only CDR3 DNA is held: 42 bases, read in frame from base 1. This chain is built from TRBV27 and TRBJ1-1; confidence is insufficient to name the D gene. The sequence came from a human donor with high-grade serous ovarian cancer. The specimen was tumor tissue. Here is the DNA: TGTGCCAGCAGTTTTACGAGGCCCGGCACTGAAGCTTTCTTT. It is translated as CASSFTRPGTEAFF.